The clone carrying this TCR beta chain was recorded a few times. Its specificity is unknown. The germline V gene has CDR1 SNHLY and CDR2 FYNNEI. CDR3 length equals 15 residues. Between the trimmed V and J ends, which lost 3 bases and 5 bases, there was a span of 16 bases. These data are taken from a study of response to subunit inactivated influenza vaccine. Study observations and caveats: A suggestion made by the authors is that each seasonal influenza vaccination recruits few new T cells.

Using its own MiXCR run on the RT-PCR reads, TCRdb lists one record per CDR3 protein. The table lists 450,000 to 700,000 distinct CDR3 sequences, around 13% of them singletons. This material consisted of PBMCs from blood, taken roughly 12 days after vaccination. This TCR was sampled from a man aged 50 or older who received an inactivated influenza vaccine. V gene TRBV2 combines with J gene TRBJ2-5; possibly TRBD1 for D (5 bases). For the CDR3, the DNA is TGTGCCAGCAGTGAGGAGACAGTAACTCAGGAGACCCAGTACTTC. Protein product: CASSEETVTQETQYF.